This T cell receptor beta chain was captured by sequencing in a study of shared clonotypes between healthy human individuals. The trim removed 4 bases at V and 4 bases at J, leaving 7 bases unmatched. The CDR3 has 14 residues. Germline V gene data show CDR1 as SQVTM and CDR2 as ANQGSEA. Sequencing used immunoSEQ multiplex PCR; TCRdb keeps in-frame clones, though not all of them. The repertoire has hundreds of thousands of clones, 79% of them found once; the top ten carry roughly 13%. What was sequenced was PBMCs. The chain carries TRBV29-1 and TRBJ2-3; 8 positions agree with TRBD2. This sequence was found in a woman between 40 and 50 years old in good health. Some clones in this sample may be carry-over from other donors' samples. The CDR3 nucleotides read TGCAGCGTTGTTGGTAGCGGGAAATCAGATACGCAGTATTTT. Its protein is CSVVGSGKSDTQYF.